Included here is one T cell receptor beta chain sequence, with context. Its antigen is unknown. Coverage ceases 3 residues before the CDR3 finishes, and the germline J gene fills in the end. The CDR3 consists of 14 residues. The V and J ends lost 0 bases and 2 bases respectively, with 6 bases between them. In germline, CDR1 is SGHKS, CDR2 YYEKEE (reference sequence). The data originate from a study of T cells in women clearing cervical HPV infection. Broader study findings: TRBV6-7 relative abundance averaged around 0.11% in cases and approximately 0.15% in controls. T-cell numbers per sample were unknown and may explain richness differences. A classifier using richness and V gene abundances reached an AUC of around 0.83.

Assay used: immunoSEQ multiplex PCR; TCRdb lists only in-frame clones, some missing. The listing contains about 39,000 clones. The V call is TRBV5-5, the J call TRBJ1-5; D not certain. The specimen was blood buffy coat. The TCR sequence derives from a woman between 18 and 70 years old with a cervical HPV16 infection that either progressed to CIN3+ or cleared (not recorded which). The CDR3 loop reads CASSLVVGNQPQHF. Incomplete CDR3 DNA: TGTGCCAGCAGCTTGGTCGTCGGCAATCAGCCC.